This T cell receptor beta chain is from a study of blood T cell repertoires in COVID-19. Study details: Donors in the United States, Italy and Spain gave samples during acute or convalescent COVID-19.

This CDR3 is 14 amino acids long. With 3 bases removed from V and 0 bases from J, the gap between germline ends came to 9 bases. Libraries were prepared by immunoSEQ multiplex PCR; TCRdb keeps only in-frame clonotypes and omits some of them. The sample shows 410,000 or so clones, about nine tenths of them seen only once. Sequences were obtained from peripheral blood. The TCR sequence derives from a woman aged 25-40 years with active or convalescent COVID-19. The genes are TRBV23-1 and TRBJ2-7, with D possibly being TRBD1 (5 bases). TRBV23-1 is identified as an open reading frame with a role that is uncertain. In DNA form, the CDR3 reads TGCGCCAGCAGTCAGACAGAAACCTCCTACGAGCAGTACTTC. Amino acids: CASSQTETSYEQYF.